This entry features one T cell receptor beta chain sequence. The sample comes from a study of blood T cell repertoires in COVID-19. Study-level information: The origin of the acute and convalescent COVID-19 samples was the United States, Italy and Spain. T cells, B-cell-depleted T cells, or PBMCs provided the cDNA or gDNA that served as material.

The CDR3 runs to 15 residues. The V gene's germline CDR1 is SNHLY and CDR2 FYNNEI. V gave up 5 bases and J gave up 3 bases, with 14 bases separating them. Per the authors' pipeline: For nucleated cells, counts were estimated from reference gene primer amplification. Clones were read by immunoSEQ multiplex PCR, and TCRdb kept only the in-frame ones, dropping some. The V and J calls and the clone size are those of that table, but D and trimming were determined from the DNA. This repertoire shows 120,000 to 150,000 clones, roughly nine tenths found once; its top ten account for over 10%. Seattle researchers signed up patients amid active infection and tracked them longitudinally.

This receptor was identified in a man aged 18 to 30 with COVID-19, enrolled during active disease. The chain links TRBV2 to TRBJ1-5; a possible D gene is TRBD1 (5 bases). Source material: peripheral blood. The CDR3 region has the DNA TGTGCCAGCAGTCCGCAGGGCTTTTACAATCAGCCCCAGCATTTT. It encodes CASSPQGFYNQPQHF.